Described below is a single TCR beta chain sequence and its context. This clonotype occurred many times. Its recognized antigen is unknown. No base quality information exists; no much larger clone differs at one position. Library preparation used 5' RACE. Sequencing took place on a NextSeq 500. The TCR library protocol attached unique molecular identifiers to individual cDNA molecules to correct for sequencing error and PCR bias. Both TCR alpha and beta chains were sequenced, and tight co-correlation was observed between alpha and beta sequence abundances in each sample. The study's processing was this. Decombinator V4 was used to annotate the V gene, J gene and CDR3 of the TCR sequences. TCRs were defined as expanded if a significant change between any two time points was detected under a Poisson model with p below 0.0001. Abundances of TCRs were expressed as counts per million after normalisation to the total number of TCRs sequenced in each sample. TRAV1-2 paired with TRAJ12, TRAJ20 or TRAJ33 defined MAIT TCRs, while TRAV10 paired with TRAJ18 defined iNKT TCRs. VDJdb, accessed on 1 November 2021, was searched for TCRs annotated for CMV, EBV and SARS-CoV-2, and TCRs annotated for more than one antigen were excluded. Using fastp at Q25 and MiXCR, TCRdb reprocessed the public reads and kept productive beta chains. Rows matching on CDR3 protein sequence are summarized as one entry with the most common DNA and genes. These V and J calls derive from TCRdb rather than the authors' analysis. Counted in this sample were 25,000 to 30,000 distinct CDR3 sequences; approximately 6.4% of them appeared once. The leading ten clones occupy about 32% of the sample.

The entry originates in a study of early T cells in non-severe SARS-CoV-2 infection (dated by TCRdb to about 2021). Regarding the study in general: TCR sequencing used bulk RNA from unsorted whole blood, so alpha and beta chains could not be paired.

According to the germline V gene, CDR1 reads MNHNS and CDR2 reads SASEGT. The CDR3 spans 13 residues, from the cysteine through the phenylalanine. This entry keeps only the CDR3 DNA: 39 bases, framed from base 1. Between the V and J ends, shortened by 9 bases and 2 bases respectively, the junction contains 13 bases. Here is what the overall study found, with its caveats: VDJdb matching was skewed toward anti-spike CD8 responses and likely underestimated virus-specific expansions, missing private and CD4 specificities.

The study was a case-control design nested within a healthcare worker cohort in London, UK, with weekly nasopharyngeal swab PCR tests and blood sampling. Between 23 and 31 March 2020, the week of the UK lockdown, healthcare workers were enrolled and then followed up weekly for as long as 16 weeks. This sample comprised whole blood, obtained at baseline. The source of this sequence is an adult who was a healthcare worker with PCR-confirmed SARS-CoV-2 infection or an uninfected control (not recorded which). The sequence joins TRBV6-1 to TRBJ1-2; a weak D assignment points to TRBD1 (5 bases agree). Here the CDR3 is given as CASARDGNYGYTF. The DNA sequence is as follows: TGTGCCAGTGCCCGGGACGGCAACTATGGCTACACCTTC.